What follows are 12 T cell receptor beta chains derived from one specimen sequenced in a study of Ad26.COV2.S vaccination and SARS-CoV-2 variants listed by TCRdb under 2021. The method was the immunoSEQ multiplex PCR assay. In its TCRdb copy, this immuneACCESS table keeps in-frame sequences only and misses some clones. Where compared with another copy, unresolved V genes explain less than half of these, and the others have no known cause. The table for this sample lists over 400,000 clones; around 93% of them were counted only once. Over 1.5% of the sample lies in the top ten. Sample treatment or condition, as interpreted from the label and publication: about 20 received Ad26.COV2.S at low or high dose, single or two shots; roughly five received placebo; per-sample allocation not given. For vaccine and placebo recipients, repertoires were sequenced using samples collected on day 63 after the first injection.

The material sequenced was peripheral blood, taken in a trial of Ad26.COV2.S vaccine versus placebo. These receptors all stem from a person aged 18-65 years who received the Ad26.COV2.S COVID-19 vaccine or a placebo.

The chain combines TRBV19 with TRBJ1-2, with 9 bases fitting TRBD1. Germline CDR1 LNHDA, CDR2 SQIVND (reference sequence). The V gene end was trimmed by 5 bases and the J gene end by 4 bases; junction bases not matched to a gene: 8. The CDR3 is 15 residues long. CDR3 amino acids: CASSPRTGDFYGYTF. CDR3 coding DNA: TGTGCCAGTAGTCCGCGGACAGGGGACTTCTATGGCTACACCTTC.

The V gene is TRBV9, the J gene TRBJ2-1, with TRBD1 as a possible D gene (5 bases). The CDR3 extends over 17 amino acids. V gave up 0 bases and J gave up 0 bases, with 13 bases separating them. Germline loops: CDR1 SGDLS, CDR2 YYNGEE. The CDR3 region is CASSVAGSQRSYNEQFF. DNA for the CDR3: TGTGCCAGCAGCGTAGCAGGGTCCCAACGCTCCTACAATGAGCAGTTCTTC.

The chain recombines TRBV11-2 with TRBJ2-3; possibly TRBD2 for D (6 bases). Trimming shortened V by 4 bases and J by 2 bases, and 16 bases separated the two germline ends. Germline V gives CDR1 SGHAT, CDR2 FQNNGV. CDR3 size: 16 residues. The CDR3 sequence is CASSSKPGLNTDTQYF. The DNA for the CDR3 is TGTGCCAGCAGCTCAAAACCGGGACTTAACACAGATACGCAGTATTTT.

The V call is TRBV6-6, the J call TRBJ1-3; a weak D match, TRBD1 (5 bases). The CDR3 contains 13 residues. V was pared by 6 bases and J by 1 base, with 7 bases between. Germline CDR1 and CDR2: MNHNY and SVGAGI (reference sequence). In DNA form, the CDR3 reads TGTGCCAGCAGAGAGGGGTCTGGAAACACCATATATTTT. Protein product: CASREGSGNTIYF.

The chain employs TRBV4-3 and TRBJ2-3, with 9 bases aligning to TRBD2. The CDR3 runs 17 residues. Trimming took 0 bases from V and 2 from J; bases not matched to a gene: 6. CDR1 and CDR2 from the germline V gene are LGHNA and YSLEER. The CDR3 here is CASSQDPLAGLTDTQYF. CDR3 DNA: TGCGCCAGCAGCCAAGACCCGCTAGCGGGGCTCACAGATACGCAGTATTTT.

This sequence joins TRBV3-1 (or the pseudogene TRBV3-2) and TRBJ2-3; 13 bases are shared with TRBD2. There are 14 residues in the CDR3. The germline V gene has CDR1 LGHDT and CDR2 YNNKEL (reference sequence). Trimming removed 5 bases from V and 4 bases from J; junction bases left unmatched: 0. The CDR3 sequence is CASSTSGGADTQYF. In DNA, the CDR3 is TGTGCCAGCAGCACTAGCGGGGGGGCAGATACGCAGTATTTT.

The V and J genes are TRBV5-8 and TRBJ2-3; 11 bases map to TRBD2. CDR1 and CDR2 from the germline V gene are SGHTS and YDEGEE. The CDR3 contains 18 residues. With V trimmed by 0 bases and J by 3 bases, 9 bases remained unmatched. As DNA, the CDR3 is TGTGCCAGCAGCTTGGGGCTAGCGGGGGGCCCAGCGACAGATACGCAGTATTTT. Translation: CASSLGLAGGPATDTQYF.

This clone was seen just once. The chain is built from TRBV29-1 and TRBJ2-2; tentative D call: TRBD2 (5 bases). Germline V gene sequence: CDR1 SQVTM, CDR2 ANQGSEA. CDR3 length: 16 amino acids. V gave up 7 bases and J gave up 7 bases, with 25 bases separating them. DNA for the CDR3: TGCAGCGCCGGAGGTAGTCTGGGATCGATCATCGGGGAGCTGTTTTTT. The encoded protein is CSAGGSLGSIIGELFF.

J is TRBJ1-5 and V is TRBV11-2; a possible D gene is TRBD1 (5 bases). Germline V gives CDR1 SGHAT, CDR2 FQNNGV. This CDR3 is 16 amino acids long. V lost 5 bases, J lost 1 base, and 15 bases lay in between. CDR3 coding DNA: TGTGCCAGCAGCCACACGGGTGGGGGAAGCAATCAGCCCCAGCATTTT. It yields the protein CASSHTGGGSNQPQHF.

The CDR3 DNA reads TGTGCCAGCAGTGAACTCCCTGCGCTAGCGGGGGAGGAGACCCAGTACTTC. This encodes CASSELPALAGEETQYF. The rearrangement joins TRBV2 to TRBJ2-5, with 10 bases identical to TRBD2. The CDR3 loop spans 17 amino acids. Germline V gives CDR1 SNHLY, CDR2 FYNNEI. The ends lost 2 bases at V and 5 bases at J; junction bases unmatched: 11.

A remark on this clone: The same CDR3 can be traced to other DNA sequences in this sample. This chain links TRBV5-1 with TRBJ2-3; D remains ambiguous. V shed 0 bases and J shed 4 bases, with 3 bases lying between them. Germline-derived CDR1 and CDR2 are SGHRS and YFSETQ. The CDR3 consists of 12 residues. As DNA, the CDR3 is TGCGCCAGCAGCTTGGTTCCAGATACGCAGTATTTT. This sequence encodes CASSLVPDTQYF.

The rearrangement joins TRBV5-1 to TRBJ2-7; 7 bases align to TRBD1. CDR1 and CDR2 from the germline V gene are SGHRS and YFSETQ. With 2 bases clipped from V and 2 bases from J, the junction kept 4 bases outside the gene matches. The CDR3 has 14 amino acids. This CDR3 reads CASSFRQGTYEQYF. The CDR3 coding sequence is TGCGCCAGCAGCTTTCGACAGGGCACCTACGAGCAGTACTTC. Based on the CDR3 plus reference TRBV5-1 and TRBJ2-7, the full variable domain is KAGVTQTPRYLIKTRGQQVTLSCSPISGHRSVSWYQQTPGQGLQFLFEYFSETQRNKGNFPGRFSGRQFSNSRSEMNVSTLELGDSALYLCASSFRQGTYEQYFGPGTRLTVT.